This T cell receptor (beta chain) was found in a study of blood T cells in healthy people across ages. Study overall: About one barcoded beta molecule per two T cells was the capture yield of template switching. Overall study results and limits: Older individuals had lower TCR beta diversity per million T cells (the decline was roughly linear).

The use of a sample-barcoded 5' primer and a J-beta primer mix characterized a second PCR of roughly 7 to 11 cycles. From the 5' RACE reads, TCRdb called clonotypes with MiXCR, one entry per CDR3 protein. The repertoire holds around 850,000 distinct CDR3 sequences, with under 40% as singletons. This clonotype showed up many times. Its antigen remains unidentified. The CDR3 is 16 amino acids. CDR1 is SQVTM, CDR2 ANQGSEA, per germline. Trimming shortened V by 6 bases and J by 3 bases, and 21 bases separated the two germline ends. This clonotype originated in a man aged 18 to 29 in good health. Source material: blood. The V and J genes are TRBV29-1 and TRBJ2-1, with D perhaps matching TRBD1 (5 bases). The CDR3 DNA follows: TGCAGCGTCCCACCCCCGGGCAGGGCGTTCTACAATGAGCAGTTCTTC. It translates to CSVPPPGRAFYNEQFF.